This T cell receptor beta chain comes out of a study of metastatic and nonmetastatic thyroid tumors. Broader study findings: Malignant thyroid tumors reportedly had TCR beta diversity that was significantly higher than in benign nodules, in blood and tumor.

Each patient went into thyroid surgery without having received any treatment. The CDR3 totals 19 residues. After removal of 5 bases from V and 0 bases from J, the junction contained 7 bases not matched to a gene. Germline V lookup: CDR1 MGHRA, CDR2 YSYEKL. This clone appeared many times. Its antigen is unidentified. TCRdb re-analyzed the PCR reads using MiXCR. Among around 19,000 clones listed, approximately 24% were seen once. This TCR came from a female donor with papillary thyroid cancer or a benign thyroid nodule (not recorded which). Some clones in this sample may be carry-over from other donors' samples. Sequenced: tumor tissue. The chain uses TRBV4-1 and TRBJ2-2; 15 bases fit TRBD2. The CDR3, as DNA: TGCGCCAGCAGCTCCGGGACTAGCGGGAGGCTCGCGAACACCGGGGAGCTGTTTTTT. It encodes CASSSGTSGRLANTGELFF.